Presented here are 7 T cell receptor beta chains from one specimen sequenced in a study of T cell repertoires in cytomegalovirus infection (dated 2019 in TCRdb). No antigens are known for them. Per the publication, the treatment or condition label means: in vitro stimulation with specific CMV peptide epitopes to enrich CMV-specific T cells. Sequencing took place on an Illumina HiSeq 1500. Using fastp at Q25 and MiXCR, TCRdb reprocessed the public reads and kept productive beta chains. CDR3 protein sequences are deduplicated, and each keeps its most common genes and DNA. The sample yields about 770,000 distinct CDR3 sequences; almost 30% were counted once. The top ten clonotypes cover about 12% of the sample. Sequenced material: cultured CD8+ T cells from PBMCs, taken from culture after CMV antigen stimulation. Receptors were obtained from a human donor in good health (CMV status not recorded). Some clones in this sample may be carry-over from other donors' samples.

This clonotype was counted a few times. This CDR3 is CASSLATRVDYEQYF. CDR3 DNA sequence: TGTGCCAGCAGCTTAGCAACTCGAGTAGATTACGAGCAGTACTTC. The chain joins TRBV7-9 to TRBJ2-7; D unresolved. Trimming shortened V by 0 bases and J by 4 bases, and 13 bases separated the two germline ends. The CDR3 contains 15 residues. CDR1 is SEHNR, CDR2 FQNEAQ, per germline (reference sequence).

The chain employs TRBV4-1 and TRBJ2-7; 7 nucleotides agree with TRBD2. The CDR3 is made up of 16 amino acids. CDR1 is MGHRA, CDR2 YSYEKL, per germline. V dropped 1 base and J dropped 0; count of bases not matched to a gene: 6. CDR3 amino acids: CASSQAGREISYEQYV. In DNA, the CDR3 is TGCGCCAGCAGCCAAGCGGGGAGGGAGATCTCCTACGAGCAGTACGTC.

CDR3 nucleotides: TGTGCCTGGAATGAACCGGGACCGTTGAACACTGAAGCTTTCTTT. This codes for CAWNEPGPLNTEAFF. This chain links TRBV30 with TRBJ1-1; the D gene is possibly TRBD1 (5 bases). V was trimmed by 4 bases and J by 0 bases, leaving 15 bases between them. The V gene's germline CDR1 is GTSNPN and CDR2 SVGIG (reference sequence). The CDR3 sequence is 15 residues long.

The chain is built from TRBV6-1 and TRBJ2-5; D unresolved. The CDR3 contains 10 residues. Germline lookup yields CDR1 MNHNS and CDR2 SASEGT. The V end was cut by 6 bases, the J end by 6 bases, with 5 bases between. Here the CDR3 reads CASSLKTQYF. The CDR3 DNA reads as TGTGCCAGCAGCCTTAAGACCCAGTACTTC.

Only a few counts were recorded for this clonotype. The V and J genes are TRBV27 and TRBJ2-3; 7 positions agree with TRBD1. The CDR3 is 13 amino acids. Germline V gene sequence: CDR1 MNHEY, CDR2 SMNVEV (reference sequence). The ends lost 4 bases at V and 9 bases at J; junction bases unmatched: 7. CDR3 residues: CASSYNRGGTQYF. The CDR3 DNA reads as TGTGCCAGCAGTTATAACAGGGGTGGCACGCAGTATTTT.

This clonotype has a single count. The V gene is TRBV6-6, the J gene TRBJ2-3, with D unclear. The CDR3 totals 13 residues. With 2 bases removed from V and 10 bases from J, the gap between germline ends came to 13 bases. Germline V gives CDR1 MNHNY, CDR2 SVGAGI (reference sequence). This chain's CDR3 is CASSYPEPDAQYF. The CDR3 nucleotides are TGTGCCAGCAGTTACCCGGAACCGGACGCGCAGTATTTT.

The chain carries TRBV5-1 and TRBJ1-4; D is uncertain. Trimming cost V 6 bases and J 3 bases, with 18 bases left between them. The CDR3 length is 16 residues. Germline V gene data show CDR1 as SGHRS and CDR2 as YFSETQ. CDR3 DNA sequence: TGCGCCAGCACCCGGTCATCGGCAGCGGCTAATGAAAAACTGTTTTTT. Protein sequence: CASTRSSAAANEKLFF.